Below, one T cell receptor (beta chain) is given with its context. Its antigen is still unknown. Germline V gene data show CDR1 as WSHSY and CDR2 as SAAADI. The CDR3 has 14 amino acids. V shed 0 bases and J shed 9 bases, with 9 bases lying between them. The donors were members of the roughly 130-subject validation cohort (separate from the roughly 670-subject first cohort). These data are taken from a study of cytomegalovirus exposure and HLA in healthy donors. Turning to the study itself: The use of the same platform for the approximately 110 validation repertoires and the roughly 700 first-cohort repertoires was reported by a later analysis.

Measured with immunoSEQ multiplex PCR; TCRdb has only the in-frame clones, and not every one. The repertoire consists of about 150,000 clones, with approximately 89% occurring once and the leading ten covering around 0.7%. Study-wide points: Reportedly, diagnosis of cytomegalovirus status by the classifier showed high specificity and sensitivity.

The chain recombines TRBV10-2 with TRBJ1-6; D is unclear. The sequence derives from a man younger than 35 in good health and CMV-seronegative. Sequenced: PBMCs. The CDR3 nucleotides are TGCGCCAGCAGTGAGTCATCTTCCCCTTCACCCCTCCACTTT. Amino acids: CASSESSSPSPLHF.